This T cell receptor beta chain was observed in a study of human T cells and chemical hapten exposure. This CDR3 region has 12 residues. Trimming pared 5 bases from V and 3 bases from J, leaving 4 bases between. CDR1 and CDR2 from the germline V gene are MDHEN and SYDVKM. The time point: pre-sensitization, week 0. Documented treatment: therapeutic diphenylcyclopropenone sensitization with weekly scalp DPC. MiXCR, applied by TCRdb to the RACE reads, yields one record per CDR3 protein. Here the sample spans about 120,000 distinct CDR3 sequences, approximately 13% being singletons. The chain couples TRBV28 to TRBJ1-4; unclear D gene. Sequencing used whole blood, obtained in connection with sensitization to the hapten diphenylcyclopropenone (DPC). This TCR derives from a woman aged 18-29 years with alopecia areata. Some clones in this sample may be carry-over from other donors' samples. The CDR3 protein is CASSVSNEKLFF. The CDR3 nucleotides are TGTGCCAGCAGTGTGTCTAATGAAAAACTGTTTTTT.